This T cell receptor beta chain was retrieved from a study of long-term antiretroviral therapy in people with HIV. With survey level as its setting, the immunoSEQ assay was v3.0. The assay was immunoSEQ multiplex PCR, and TCRdb's table has in-frame clones only and misses some. Counted here are tens of thousands of clones, just under 80% occurring once; the ten biggest clones make up approximately 8%. Sequences were derived from unsorted PBMCs, sampled 3.1 years after starting antiretroviral therapy. The sequence derives from a woman aged 45-60 years with HIV.

CDR3 loop: CASSLRVNTEAFF. CDR3 nucleotide sequence: TGCGCCAGCAGCTTGAGGGTGAACACTGAAGCTTTCTTT. This chain uses TRBV5-1 with TRBJ1-1, with D unresolved. Germline V lookup: CDR1 SGHRS, CDR2 YFSETQ. CDR3 length equals 13 residues. V was shortened by 1 base and J by 0 bases, with 4 bases between the two germline ends.